These 12 T cell receptor beta chains were all obtained from the same sample, sequenced in a study of T cell repertoires in cytomegalovirus infection. What these receptors recognize is not known. TCRdb reanalysed the reads using MiXCR and keeps one entry per CDR3 protein. The sample records some 800,000 distinct CDR3 sequences, approximately 32% being singletons. This specimen consisted of cultured CD8+ T cells from PBMCs, obtained from culture after CMV antigen stimulation. The receptors come from a human donor in good health (CMV status not recorded). Some clones in this sample may be carry-over from other donors' samples.

This chain joins TRBV4-1 and TRBJ2-5, with D tentatively TRBD1 (6 bases). V was clipped by 3 bases and J by 1 base, with 18 bases between them. The CDR3 runs 17 residues. The germline gives CDR1 MGHRA, CDR2 YSYEKL. CDR3 sequence reads: CASSQTGTNNPQETQYF. The CDR3 nucleotides read TGCGCCAGCAGCCAGACCGGGACAAATAACCCCCAAGAGACCCAGTACTTC.

A few counts support this clonotype. The V and J genes are TRBV6-6 and TRBJ2-5, with D uncertain. The V end was cut by 7 bases, the J end by 2 bases, with 14 bases between. Germline V gene lookup returns CDR1 MNHNY and CDR2 SVGAGI (reference sequence). The CDR3 consists of 14 residues. The CDR3 is CASTQGPMQETQYF. The DNA for the CDR3 is TGTGCCAGCACCCAAGGCCCTATGCAAGAGACCCAGTACTTC.

This sequence joins TRBV2 and TRBJ2-1, with 8 bases lining up with TRBD2. Germline-derived CDR1 and CDR2 are SNHLY and FYNNEI. The V and J ends lost 3 bases and 13 bases, in that order; junction bases with no gene match: 5. The CDR3 has 12 amino acids. In nucleotides, the CDR3 is TGTGCCAGCAGTGACTCGCGGGGGGCCCAGTTCTTC. Translated, it gives CASSDSRGAQFF.

The chain couples TRBV2 to TRBJ2-1; D unclear. This CDR3 region has 13 residues. Germline V CDR1 and CDR2: SNHLY, FYNNEI. V shed 0 bases and J shed 9 bases, with 9 bases lying between them. This CDR3 is CASSEAPGSEQFF. CDR3 bases: TGTGCCAGCAGTGAAGCCCCGGGCAGTGAGCAGTTCTTC.

This chain joins TRBV2 and TRBJ1-3; D might be TRBD1 (6 bases). This CDR3 contains 17 residues. Germline CDR1 and CDR2: SNHLY and FYNNEI. The V and J ends lost 9 bases and 1 base respectively, with 22 bases between them. Here the CDR3 DNA reads TGTGCCAGTGTCGGACAGAGCGCCGAACTGTCTGGAAACACCATATATTTT. It translates to CASVGQSAELSGNTIYF.

The rearrangement links TRBV15 to TRBJ2-5; TRBD2 matches at 13 bases. J gave up 2 bases and V 8 bases, and 5 bases lay outside the gene matches. Germline loops: CDR1 LNHNV, CDR2 YYDKDF (reference sequence). This CDR3 comprises 15 residues. The CDR3 loop reads CATWTSGGLQETQYF. Here the CDR3 DNA reads TGTGCCACCTGGACTAGCGGGGGCCTACAAGAGACCCAGTACTTC.

The sample holds a few counts of this clonotype. The V call is TRBV24-1, the J call TRBJ2-2; D uncertain. The germline V and J ends were trimmed by 4 bases and 3 bases, with 5 bases remaining between them. This CDR3 region has 13 residues. Germline V gene sequence: CDR1 KGHDR, CDR2 SFDVKD. The CDR3 protein is CATSDKYTGELFF. The CDR3, as DNA: TGTGCCACCAGTGACAAGTACACCGGGGAGCTGTTTTTT.

This clonotype was observed a handful of times. This chain links TRBV6-1 with TRBJ2-3; D may be TRBD2 (6 bases). CDR1 is MNHNS and CDR2 is SASEGT in the germline V gene. This CDR3 is 15 amino acids long. The V gene lost 3 bases and the J gene lost 4 bases, with 14 bases spanning the gap. The DNA of the CDR3 is TGTGCCAGCAGTGAGGAAGGGGACTCAGCAGATACGCAGTATTTT. Translation: CASSEEGDSADTQYF.

This chain uses TRBV6-6 with TRBJ1-6; unclear D gene. The CDR3 runs 13 residues. Germline loops: CDR1 MNHNY, CDR2 SVGAGI (reference sequence). With 10 bases removed from V and 5 bases from J, the gap between germline ends came to 12 bases. The CDR3 spells CATLGFNNSPLHF. The CDR3 region has the DNA TGTGCCACTCTGGGTTTCAATAATTCACCCCTCCACTTT.

The CDR3 DNA follows: TGCAGCGTTGAAGATTGGGACGGGGGGACCAAAAACATTCAGTACTTC. Translating gives CSVEDWDGGTKNIQYF. The V and J genes are TRBV29-1 and TRBJ2-4; 7 bases are a match to TRBD2. This CDR3 region has 16 residues. Unmatched junction bases numbered 7, after V lost 0 bases and J lost 2 bases. Germline loops: CDR1 SQVTM, CDR2 ANQGSEA.

The rearrangement links TRBV23-1 to TRBJ2-7; possible D gene TRBD1, 6 bases. TRBV23-1 is an ORF for which the function is uncertain. V shed 0 bases and J shed 7 bases, with 16 bases lying between them. This CDR3 comprises 15 residues. CDR3 region: CASSQSWAGEREQYF. In DNA form, the CDR3 reads TGCGCCAGCAGTCAATCGTGGGCAGGGGAGCGGGAGCAGTACTTC.

This clonotype was counted between two and nine times. The gene calls are TRBV5-6 and TRBJ2-5; 10 bases line up with TRBD1. The CDR3 extends over 18 amino acids. The germline gives CDR1 SGHDT, CDR2 YYEEEE. V shed 3 bases and J 5 bases; nucleotides not matched to a gene: 16. For the CDR3, the DNA is TGTGCCAGCAGCTCGATAATCCGGGACAGGGGTGGATGGGAGACCCAGTACTTC. It is translated as CASSSIIRDRGGWETQYF.